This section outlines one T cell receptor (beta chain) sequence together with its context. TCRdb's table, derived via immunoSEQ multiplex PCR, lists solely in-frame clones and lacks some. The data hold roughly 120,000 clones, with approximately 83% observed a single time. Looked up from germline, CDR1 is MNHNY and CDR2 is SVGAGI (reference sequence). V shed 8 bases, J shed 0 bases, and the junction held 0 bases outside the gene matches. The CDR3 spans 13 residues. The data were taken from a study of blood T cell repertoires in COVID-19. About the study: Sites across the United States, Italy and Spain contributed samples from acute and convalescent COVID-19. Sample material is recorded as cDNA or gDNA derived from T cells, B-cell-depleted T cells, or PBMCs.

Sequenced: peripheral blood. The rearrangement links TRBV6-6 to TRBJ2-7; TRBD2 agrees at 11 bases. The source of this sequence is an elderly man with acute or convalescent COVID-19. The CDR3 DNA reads TGTGCCAGCGGGACTAGCGGCTCCTACGAGCAGTACTTC. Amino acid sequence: CASGTSGSYEQYF.